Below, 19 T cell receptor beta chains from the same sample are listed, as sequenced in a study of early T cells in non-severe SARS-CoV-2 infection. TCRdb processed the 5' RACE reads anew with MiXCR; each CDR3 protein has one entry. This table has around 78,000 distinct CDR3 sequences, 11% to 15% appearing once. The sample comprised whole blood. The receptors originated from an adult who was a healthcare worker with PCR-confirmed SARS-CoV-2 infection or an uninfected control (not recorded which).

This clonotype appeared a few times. As DNA, the CDR3 is TGTGCCAGCAGTGAAGCGCCGTCACCGGGACAGGGGCACATTCAGTACTTC. It encodes CASSEAPSPGQGHIQYF. This rearrangement joins TRBV6-1 to TRBJ2-4; TRBD1 agrees at 10 bases. V gave up 0 bases and J gave up 8 bases; unmatched junction bases: 10. CDR1 MNHNS and CDR2 SASEGT come from the germline V gene. The CDR3 sequence is 17 residues long.

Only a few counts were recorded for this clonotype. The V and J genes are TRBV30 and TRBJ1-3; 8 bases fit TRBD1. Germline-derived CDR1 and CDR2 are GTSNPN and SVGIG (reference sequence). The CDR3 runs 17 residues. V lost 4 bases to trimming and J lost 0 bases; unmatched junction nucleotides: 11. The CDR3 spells CAWKRETGAFSGNTIYF. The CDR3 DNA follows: TGTGCCTGGAAACGTGAGACAGGGGCCTTCTCTGGAAACACCATATATTTT.

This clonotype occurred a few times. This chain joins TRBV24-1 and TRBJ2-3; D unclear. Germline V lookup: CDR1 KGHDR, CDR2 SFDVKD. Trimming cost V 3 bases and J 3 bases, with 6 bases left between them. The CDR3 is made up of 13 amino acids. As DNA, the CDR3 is TGTGCCACCAGTGATCCAGTGACAGATACGCAGTATTTT. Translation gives CATSDPVTDTQYF.

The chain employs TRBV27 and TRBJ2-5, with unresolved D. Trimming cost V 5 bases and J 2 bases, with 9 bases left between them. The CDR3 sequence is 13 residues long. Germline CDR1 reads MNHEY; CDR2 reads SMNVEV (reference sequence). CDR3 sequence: CASSDIAQETQYF. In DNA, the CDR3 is TGTGCCAGCAGTGATATCGCGCAAGAGACCCAGTACTTC.

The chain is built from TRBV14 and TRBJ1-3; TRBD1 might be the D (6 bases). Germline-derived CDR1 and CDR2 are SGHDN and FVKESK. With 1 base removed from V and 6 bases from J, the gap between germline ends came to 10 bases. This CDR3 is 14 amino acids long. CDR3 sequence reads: CASSQGPGANTIYF. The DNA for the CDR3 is TGTGCCAGCAGCCAAGGCCCAGGGGCAAACACCATATATTTT.

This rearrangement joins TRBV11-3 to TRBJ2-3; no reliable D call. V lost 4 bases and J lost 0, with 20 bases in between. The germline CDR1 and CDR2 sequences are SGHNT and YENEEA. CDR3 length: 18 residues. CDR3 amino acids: CASSSAWASRFSTDTQYF. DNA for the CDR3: TGTGCCAGCAGCTCAGCCTGGGCCTCACGATTTAGCACAGATACGCAGTATTTT.

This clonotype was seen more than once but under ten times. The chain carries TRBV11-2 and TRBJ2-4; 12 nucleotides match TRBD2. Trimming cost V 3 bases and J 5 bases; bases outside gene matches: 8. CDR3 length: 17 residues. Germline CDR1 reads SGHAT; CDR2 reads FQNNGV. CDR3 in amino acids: CASSFLRLAGVQNIQYF. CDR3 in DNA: TGTGCCAGCAGCTTCCTAAGACTAGCGGGAGTCCAAAACATTCAGTACTTC.

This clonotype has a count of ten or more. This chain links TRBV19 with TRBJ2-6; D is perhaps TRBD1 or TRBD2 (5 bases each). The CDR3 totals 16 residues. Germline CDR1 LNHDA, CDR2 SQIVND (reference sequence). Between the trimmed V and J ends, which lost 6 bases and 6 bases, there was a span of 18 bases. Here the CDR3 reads CASRVQSGRKANVLTF. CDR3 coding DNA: TGTGCCAGTAGGGTCCAGTCGGGGCGAAAGGCCAACGTCCTGACTTTC.

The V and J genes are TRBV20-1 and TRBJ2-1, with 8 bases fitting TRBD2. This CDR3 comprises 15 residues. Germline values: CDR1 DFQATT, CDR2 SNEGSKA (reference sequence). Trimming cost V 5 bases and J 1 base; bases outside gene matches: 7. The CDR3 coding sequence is TGCAGTGCTCGTATACGGGGGGGGTCCTACAATGAGCAGTTCTTC. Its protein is CSARIRGGSYNEQFF.

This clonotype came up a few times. CDR3 amino acids: CASSLVTQGGSEAFF. DNA for the CDR3: TGTGCCAGCAGCTTGGTGACCCAGGGGGGGTCTGAAGCTTTCTTT. V is TRBV5-6 and J is TRBJ1-1; 7 bases are a match to TRBD1. The CDR3 contains 15 residues. The germline V gene encodes CDR1 SGHDT and CDR2 YYEEEE. Germline trimming cut 0 bases from V and 6 bases from J; bases unmatched to any gene: 8. The full variable domain, completed using reference TRBV5-6 and TRBJ1-1, is DAGVTQSPTHLIKTRGQQVTLRCSPKSGHDTVSWYQQALGQGPQFIFQYYEEEERQRGNFPDRFSGHQFPNYSSELNVNALLLGDSALYLCASSLVTQGGSEAFFGQGTRLTVV.

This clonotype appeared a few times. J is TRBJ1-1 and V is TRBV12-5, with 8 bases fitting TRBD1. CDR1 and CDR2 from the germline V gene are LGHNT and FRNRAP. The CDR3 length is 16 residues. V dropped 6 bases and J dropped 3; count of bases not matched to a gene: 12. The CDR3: CASGLDRVRYHTEAFF. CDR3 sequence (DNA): TGTGCTAGTGGCCTGGACAGGGTCCGCTACCACACTGAAGCTTTCTTT.

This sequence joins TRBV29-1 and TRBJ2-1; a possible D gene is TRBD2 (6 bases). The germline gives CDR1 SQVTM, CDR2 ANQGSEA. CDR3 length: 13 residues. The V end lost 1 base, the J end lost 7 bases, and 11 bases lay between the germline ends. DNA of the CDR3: TGCAGCGTTGAAGCAAGACTAGTAAATGAGCAGTTCTTC. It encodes CSVEARLVNEQFF.

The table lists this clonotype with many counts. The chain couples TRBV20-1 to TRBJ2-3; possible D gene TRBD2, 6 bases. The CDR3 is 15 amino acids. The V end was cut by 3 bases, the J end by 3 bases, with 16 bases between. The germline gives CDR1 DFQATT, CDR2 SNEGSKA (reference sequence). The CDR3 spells CSASWRGSGTDTQYF. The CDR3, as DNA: TGCAGTGCTAGTTGGCGGGGCTCCGGGACAGATACGCAGTATTTT.

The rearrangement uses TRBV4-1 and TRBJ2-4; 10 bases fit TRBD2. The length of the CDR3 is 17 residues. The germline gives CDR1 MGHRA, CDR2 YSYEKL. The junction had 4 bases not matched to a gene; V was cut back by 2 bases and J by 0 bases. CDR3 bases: TGCGCCAGCAGCCAATTTAGCGGGGGGCTAGCCAAAAACATTCAGTACTTC. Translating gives CASSQFSGGLAKNIQYF.

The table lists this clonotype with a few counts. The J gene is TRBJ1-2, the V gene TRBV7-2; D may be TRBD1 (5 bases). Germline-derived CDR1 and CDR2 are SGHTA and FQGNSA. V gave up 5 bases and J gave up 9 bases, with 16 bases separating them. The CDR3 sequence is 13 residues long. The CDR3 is CASSPRQGARYTF. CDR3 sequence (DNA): TGTGCCAGCAGCCCTAGACAAGGGGCACGCTACACCTTC.

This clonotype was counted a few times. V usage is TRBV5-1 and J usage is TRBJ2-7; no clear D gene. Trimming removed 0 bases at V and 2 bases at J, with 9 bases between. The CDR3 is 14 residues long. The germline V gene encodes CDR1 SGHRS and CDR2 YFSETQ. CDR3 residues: CASSLGISPYEQYF. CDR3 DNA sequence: TGCGCCAGCAGCTTGGGGATTTCACCCTACGAGCAGTACTTC.

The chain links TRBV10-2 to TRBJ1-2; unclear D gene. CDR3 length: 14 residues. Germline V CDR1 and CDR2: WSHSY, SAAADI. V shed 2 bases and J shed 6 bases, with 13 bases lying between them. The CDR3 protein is CASSERAPVHGYTF. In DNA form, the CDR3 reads TGCGCCAGCAGTGAGCGGGCCCCGGTCCATGGCTACACCTTC.

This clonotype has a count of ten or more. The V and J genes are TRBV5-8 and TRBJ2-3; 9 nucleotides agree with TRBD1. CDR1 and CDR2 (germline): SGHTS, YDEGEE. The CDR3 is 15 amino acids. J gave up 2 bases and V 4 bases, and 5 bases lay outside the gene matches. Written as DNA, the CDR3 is TGTGCCAGCAGCCTCCGGACAGGGGTCACAGATACGCAGTATTTT. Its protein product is CASSLRTGVTDTQYF. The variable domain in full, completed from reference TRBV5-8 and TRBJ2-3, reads EAGVTQSPTHLIKTRGQQATLRCSPISGHTSVYWYQQALGLGLQFLLWYDEGEERNRGNFPPRFSGRQFPNYSSELNVNALELEDSALYLCASSLRTGVTDTQYFGPGTRLTVL.

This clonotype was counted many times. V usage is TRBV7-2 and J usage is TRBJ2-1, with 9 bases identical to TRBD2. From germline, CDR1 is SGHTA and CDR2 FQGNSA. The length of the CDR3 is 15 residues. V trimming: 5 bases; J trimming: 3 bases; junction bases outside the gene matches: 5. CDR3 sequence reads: CASSPSGRLYNEQFF. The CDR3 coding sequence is TGTGCCAGCAGCCCGAGCGGGAGGCTCTACAATGAGCAGTTCTTC. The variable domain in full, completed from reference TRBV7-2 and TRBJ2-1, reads GAGVSQSPSNKVTEKGKDVELRCDPISGHTALYWYRQSLGQGLEFLIYFQGNSAPDKSGLPSDRFSAERTGGSVSTLTIQRTQQEDSAVYLCASSPSGRLYNEQFFGPGTRLTVL.